Following are 14 T cell receptor beta chains from one sample sequenced in a study of blood T cell repertoires in COVID-19. Data came from immunoSEQ multiplex PCR; TCRdb stores just in-frame clones and leaves some out. The sample consists of 250,000 or so clones, around four fifths of them appearing once. Material: peripheral blood. The receptors were sampled from a woman aged 55-69 years with active or convalescent COVID-19.

The rearrangement links TRBV5-1 to TRBJ2-3; D perhaps matches TRBD2 (5 bases). The ends were cut back, 2 bases at V and 4 bases at J, with 17 bases in the middle. The CDR3 covers 16 residues. Germline CDR1 SGHRS, CDR2 YFSETQ. CDR3 DNA sequence: TGCGCCAGCAGCTTAGTCGGACCGACTAATGCAGATACGCAGTATTTT. It codes for CASSLVGPTNADTQYF.

V is TRBV27 and J is TRBJ1-5; weak D call: TRBD1 (5 bases). This CDR3 has 14 residues. Trimming left V 3 bases short and J 7 bases short, with 13 bases between. Germline CDR1 MNHEY, CDR2 SMNVEV (reference sequence). The CDR3 nucleotides are TGTGCCAGCAGTTTCAGGGTTTCCGACCAGCCCCAGCATTTT. Amino acid sequence: CASSFRVSDQPQHF.

The chain employs TRBV4-2 and TRBJ2-2, with no clear D. V was clipped by 0 bases and J by 4 bases, with 6 bases between them. CDR3 size: 14 residues. From germline, CDR1 is LGHNA and CDR2 YNFKEQ. In DNA, the CDR3 is TGTGCCAGCAGCCAAGATGGCCGCACCGGGGAGCTGTTTTTT. It yields the protein CASSQDGRTGELFF.

The chain links TRBV6-1 to TRBJ2-5, with 9 bases fitting TRBD1. The CDR3 contains 15 residues. With V trimmed by 3 bases and J by 5 bases, 7 bases remained unmatched. Germline V gives CDR1 MNHNS, CDR2 SASEGT. DNA of the CDR3: TGTGCCAGCAGTGACGACAGGGGGTACATGGAGACCCAGTACTTC. This translates into CASSDDRGYMETQYF.

The chain carries TRBV10-2 and TRBJ1-1; D may be TRBD1 (6 bases). Germline values: CDR1 WSHSY, CDR2 SAAADI. The CDR3 is 14 residues long. The germline V and J ends were trimmed by 5 bases and 1 base, with 11 bases remaining between them. The CDR3 region has the DNA TGCGCCAGCAGTCAAAACAGGGAGAACACTGAAGCTTTCTTT. This translates into CASSQNRENTEAFF.

The rearrangement joins TRBV10-1 to TRBJ2-1, with 11 nucleotides matching TRBD1. Trimming removed 4 bases from V and 5 bases from J; junction bases left unmatched: 4. This CDR3 region has 15 residues. Germline V gene sequence: CDR1 WNHNN, CDR2 SYGVQD (reference sequence). CDR3 in amino acids: CASSGTGGRDNEQFF. The CDR3 coding sequence is TGCGCCAGCAGTGGGACAGGGGGCCGGGACAATGAGCAGTTCTTC.

This clone was observed a single time. The chain joins TRBV6-6 to TRBJ2-7, with D perhaps TRBD2 (5 bases). The V gene lost 8 bases and the J gene lost 1 base, with 15 bases spanning the gap. CDR3 length: 14 residues. Looked up from germline, CDR1 is MNHNY and CDR2 is SVGAGI (reference sequence). In nucleotides, the CDR3 is TGTGCCAGCCGCCGGACGGGAACTTCCTACGAGCAGTACGTC. Encoded protein: CASRRTGTSYEQYV.

The rearrangement joins TRBV19 to TRBJ1-1; the D is unclear. V dropped 0 bases and J dropped 0 bases, with 8 bases sitting between them. The germline V gene encodes CDR1 LNHDA and CDR2 SQIVND (reference sequence). This CDR3 is built from 15 residues. CDR3 DNA: TGTGCCAGTAGTATAGATCCGGGGATGAACACTGAAGCTTTCTTT. Protein: CASSIDPGMNTEAFF.

The chain links TRBV5-1 to TRBJ2-3; 13 bases are a match to TRBD2. The J segment lost 8 bases and the V segment lost 3 bases, leaving 9 bases of the junction unmatched. This CDR3 has 16 amino acids. Germline assignment: CDR1 SGHRS and CDR2 YFSETQ. The CDR3 bases are TGCGCCAGCAGCTCCCGGACTAGCGGGAGCGTGAGTACGCAGTATTTT. This translates into CASSSRTSGSVSTQYF.

V usage is TRBV7-2 and J usage is TRBJ2-3, with TRBD2 as a possible D gene (7 bases). The CDR3 contains 16 residues. The ends were cut back, 7 bases at V and 2 bases at J, with 19 bases in the middle. CDR1 is SGHTA and CDR2 is FQGNSA in the germline V gene. The CDR3 region has the DNA TGTGCCAGCACGCATCGGAGGGGGGGAGCCACAGATACGCAGTATTTT. Translating gives CASTHRRGGATDTQYF.

This clone came up a few times. CDR3 sequence (DNA): TGTGCCAGCAGAAACCCGCCGGGGGGTTGGGGAACCGGGGAGCTGTTTTTT. Protein: CASRNPPGGWGTGELFF. V usage is TRBV5-5 and J usage is TRBJ2-2; 7 bases align to TRBD2. CDR3 size: 17 residues. Germline CDR1 SGHKS, CDR2 YYEKEE (reference sequence). The ends lost 5 bases at V and 5 bases at J; junction bases unmatched: 15.

V and J are TRBV28 and TRBJ1-1, with 8 bases aligning to TRBD1. V lost 6 bases, J lost 1 base, and 7 bases stayed unmatched. The CDR3 extends over 15 amino acids. In germline, CDR1 is MDHEN, CDR2 SYDVKM. The CDR3 spells CASRPDRGWNTEAFF. In nucleotides, the CDR3 is TGTGCCAGCAGGCCCGACAGGGGTTGGAACACTGAAGCTTTCTTT.

J is TRBJ2-3 and V is TRBV7-9; TRBD2 agrees at 9 bases. This CDR3 contains 15 residues. Germline loops: CDR1 SEHNR, CDR2 FQNEAQ (reference sequence). Losses at the gene ends were 8 bases for V and 1 base for J; bases not matched to a gene: 7. The CDR3 nucleotides read TGTGCCAGCGGGTTGTTAGCGGGGGGCACAGATACGCAGTATTTT. Protein sequence: CASGLLAGGTDTQYF.

V usage is TRBV9 and J usage is TRBJ2-2, with TRBD2 matching over 9 bases. Germline values: CDR1 SGDLS, CDR2 YYNGEE. The CDR3 spans 15 residues. Trimming cost V 3 bases and J 8 bases; bases outside gene matches: 8. The CDR3 loop is CASSALAGEGGELFF. The CDR3 DNA follows: TGTGCCAGCAGCGCCTTAGCGGGAGAGGGTGGGGAGCTGTTTTTT.